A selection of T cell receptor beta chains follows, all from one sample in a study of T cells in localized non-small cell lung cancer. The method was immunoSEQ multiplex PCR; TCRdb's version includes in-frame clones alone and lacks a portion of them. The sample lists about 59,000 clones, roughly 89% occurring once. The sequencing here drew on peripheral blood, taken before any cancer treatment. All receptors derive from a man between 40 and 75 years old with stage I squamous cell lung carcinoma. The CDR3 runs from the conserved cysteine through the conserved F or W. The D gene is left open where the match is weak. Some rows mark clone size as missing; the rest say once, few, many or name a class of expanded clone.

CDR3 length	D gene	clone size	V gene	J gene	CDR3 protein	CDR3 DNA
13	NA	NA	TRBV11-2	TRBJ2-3	CASSSEEGDTQYF	TGTGCCAGCAGCTCCGAAGAGGGAGATACGCAGTATTTT
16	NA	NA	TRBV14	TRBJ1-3	CASSQLVGRAGNTIYF	TGTGCCAGCAGCCAACTTGTGGGCCGAGCCGGAAACACCATATATTTT
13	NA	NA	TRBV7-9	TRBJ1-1	CASSLEGITEAFF	TGTGCCAGCAGCTTAGAGGGGATCACTGAAGCTTTCTTT
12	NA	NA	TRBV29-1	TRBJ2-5	CSVKTDQETQYF	TGCAGCGTGAAGACAGACCAAGAGACCCAGTACTTC
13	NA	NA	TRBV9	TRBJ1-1	CASSVGGATEAFF	TGTGCCAGCAGCGTAGGGGGAGCCACTGAAGCTTTCTTT
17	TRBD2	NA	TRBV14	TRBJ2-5	CASSPRRREILKETQYF	TGTGCCAGCAGTCCACGCCGGCGGGAGATACTCAAAGAGACCCAGTACTTC
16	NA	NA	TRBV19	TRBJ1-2	CASSINQQGPNYGYTF	TGTGCCAGTAGTATTAATCAGCAGGGGCCCAACTATGGCTACACCTTC
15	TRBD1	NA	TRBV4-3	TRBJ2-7	CASNCRGRVGYEQYF	TGCGCCAGCAACTGCAGGGGGCGCGTTGGCTACGAGCAGTACTTC
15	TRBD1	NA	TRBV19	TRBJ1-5	CASSPDRGRGQPQHF	TGTGCCAGTAGCCCAGACAGGGGGCGCGGTCAGCCCCAGCATTTT
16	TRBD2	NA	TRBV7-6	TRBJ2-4	CASSTSGSGPKNIQYF	TGTGCCAGCAGCACTAGCGGGAGCGGGCCCAAAAACATTCAGTACTTC
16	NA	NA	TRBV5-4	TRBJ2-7	CASSLGTGTTSYEQYF	TGTGCCAGCAGCCTCGGAACCGGGACGACGTCCTACGAGCAGTACTTC
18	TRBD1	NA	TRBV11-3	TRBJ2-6	CASSLNTGVQSGANVLTF	TGTGCCAGCAGCTTAAATACAGGGGTACAATCTGGGGCCAACGTCCTGACTTTC
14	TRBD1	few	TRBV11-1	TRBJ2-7	CASSFWGQSYEQYF	TGTGCCAGCAGCTTTTGGGGACAGTCCTACGAGCAGTACTTC
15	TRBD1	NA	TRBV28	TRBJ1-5	CASSFRDRESQPQHF	TGTGCCAGCAGTTTCCGGGACAGGGAAAGCCAGCCCCAGCATTTT
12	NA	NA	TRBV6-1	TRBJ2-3	CASGDFTDTQYF	TGTGCCAGTGGGGACTTCACAGATACGCAGTATTTT
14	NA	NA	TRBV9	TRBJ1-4	CASSVWSGNEKLFF	TGTGCCAGCAGCGTATGGTCAGGGAACGAAAAACTGTTTTTT
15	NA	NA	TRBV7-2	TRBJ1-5	CASSLEARGTPPQHF	TGTGCCAGCAGCTTAGAGGCCAGGGGAACGCCGCCCCAGCATTTT
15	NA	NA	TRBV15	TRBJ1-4	CATSRTPREGEKLFF	TGTGCCACCAGCCGTACTCCCCGCGAGGGGGAAAAACTGTTTTTT
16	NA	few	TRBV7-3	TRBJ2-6	CASSFAQGAGANVLTF	TGTGCCAGCAGCTTCGCGCAGGGTGCTGGGGCCAACGTCCTGACTTTC
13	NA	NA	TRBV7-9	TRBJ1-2	CASSPRSYEGYTF	TGTGCCAGCAGCCCCCGGTCATACGAGGGCTACACCTTC
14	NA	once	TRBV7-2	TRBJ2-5	CASSHNGGEETQYF	TGTGCCAGCAGCCACAACGGGGGAGAAGAGACCCAGTACTTC
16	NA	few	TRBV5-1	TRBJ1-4	CASSLDRVATNEKLFF	TGCGCCAGCAGCTTGGACCGAGTTGCAACTAATGAAAAACTGTTTTTT
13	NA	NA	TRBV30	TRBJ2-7	CAWSRGTLYEQYF	TGTGCCTGGTCCCGGGGGACGCTCTACGAGCAGTACTTC
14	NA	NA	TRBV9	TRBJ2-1	CASSVGGIRNEQFF	TGTGCCAGCAGCGTAGGAGGGATCAGAAATGAGCAGTTCTTC
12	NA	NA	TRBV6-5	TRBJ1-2	CASSFGTYGYTF	TGTGCCAGCAGTTTTGGGACATATGGCTACACCTTC
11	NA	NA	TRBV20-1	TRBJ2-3	CSASRADTQYF	TGCAGTGCTAGTAGGGCAGATACGCAGTATTTT
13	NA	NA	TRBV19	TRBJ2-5	CASSIDGEETQYF	TGTGCCAGTAGTATAGACGGCGAAGAGACCCAGTACTTC
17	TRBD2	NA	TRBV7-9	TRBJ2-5	CASSLGTSGSSQETQYF	TGTGCCAGCAGCTTGGGGACTAGCGGGAGTTCCCAAGAGACCCAGTACTTC
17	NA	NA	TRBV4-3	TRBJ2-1	CASSQDLGRDYYNEQFF	TGCGCCAGCAGCCAAGATCTAGGTAGGGATTACTACAATGAGCAGTTCTTC
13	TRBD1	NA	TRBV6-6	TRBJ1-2	CASSSRDRAGYTF	TGTGCCAGCAGTTCCCGGGACAGGGCCGGCTACACCTTC
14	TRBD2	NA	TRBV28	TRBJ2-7	CASGPGGGSYEQYF	TGTGCCAGCGGCCCCGGGGGGGGCTCCTACGAGCAGTACTTC
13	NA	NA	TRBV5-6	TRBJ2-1	CASSPGPTNEQFF	TGTGCCAGCAGCCCGGGACCGACCAATGAGCAGTTCTTC
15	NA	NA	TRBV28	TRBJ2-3	CASSLTGTSTDTQYF	TGTGCCAGCAGCCTGACAGGGACTAGCACAGATACGCAGTATTTT
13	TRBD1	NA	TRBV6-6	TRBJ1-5	CASRDRFNQPQHF	TGTGCCAGCAGGGACAGGTTTAATCAGCCCCAGCATTTT
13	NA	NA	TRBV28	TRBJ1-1	CASSWVTNTEAFF	TGTGCCAGCAGTTGGGTCACGAACACTGAAGCTTTCTTT
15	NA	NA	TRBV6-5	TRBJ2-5	CASSPSQGRYETQYF	TGTGCCAGCAGTCCGAGCCAGGGTCGGTATGAGACCCAGTACTTC
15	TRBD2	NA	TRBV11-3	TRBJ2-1	CASSLDGRGLDEQFF	TGTGCCAGCAGCTTAGATGGAAGAGGACTAGATGAGCAGTTCTTC
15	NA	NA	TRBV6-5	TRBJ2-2	CASSYSMLDSRELFF	TGTGCCAGCAGTTACTCGATGCTGGATTCCCGGGAGCTGTTTTTT
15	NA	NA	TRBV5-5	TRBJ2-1	CASSTFEAVYNEQFF	TGTGCCAGCAGCACCTTTGAAGCGGTGTACAATGAGCAGTTCTTC
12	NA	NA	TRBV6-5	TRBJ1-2	CASGYTGIGYTF	TGTGCCAGCGGGTATACAGGGATCGGCTACACCTTC